This is a list of T cell receptor beta chains from one sample in a study of spatial heterogeneity in lung cancer. TCRdb re-called the 5' RACE reads with MiXCR, one entry per CDR3 protein. There are 45,000 or so distinct CDR3 sequences in the sample; 6.5% to 8% occur only once, and about 13% lies in the top ten. Sequencing was performed on PBMCs, taken at surgery. The receptor source for this set is a female donor with early-stage non-small cell lung cancer. The CDR3 runs from the conserved cysteine through the conserved F or W. Each record gives: clone size, D gene, V gene, J gene, CDR3 DNA, CDR3 protein. A D gene is named only where the DNA matches it firmly. Clone size is not always given. Where it is, it says once, few, many or a class for expanded clones.

>many|TRBD2|TRBV6-2/TRBV6-3|TRBJ2-7
TGTGCCAGCAGTTCCCGGGGGGGCCAGATCTTCAACGAGCAGTACTTC
CASSSRGGQIFNEQYF
>few|.|TRBV5-1|TRBJ2-5
TGCGCCAGCACCGTGACAAGCCAAGAGACCCAGTACTTC
CASTVTSQETQYF
>few|.|TRBV6-1|TRBJ2-3
TGTGCCTCACAGGAGGGAGATACGCAGTATTTT
CASQEGDTQYF
>.|.|TRBV9|TRBJ1-1
TGTGCCAGCAGCGTAGTGGCGGATCAGACTGAAGCTTTCTTT
CASSVVADQTEAFF
>.|.|TRBV7-2|TRBJ2-6
TGTGCCAGCAGCTCCCCCCAAGGGGGGCAGGGGGGCTCTGGGGCCAACGTCCTGACTTTC
CASSSPQGGQGGSGANVLTF
>many|.|TRBV29-1|TRBJ2-5
TGCAGCGTTGTAATCAGCCAAGAGACCCAGTACTTC
CSVVISQETQYF
>few|.|TRBV9|TRBJ2-1
TGTGCCAGCAGCGTACTACAGGGTGGCGGTGATGAGCAGTTCTTC
CASSVLQGGGDEQFF
>few|.|TRBV12-3/TRBV12-4|TRBJ1-1
TGTGCCAGCAGTTTAAAGACTGAAGCTTTCTTT
CASSLKTEAFF
>.|TRBD1|TRBV6-2/TRBV6-3|TRBJ1-1
TGTGCCAGCGCCCCGACAGGGCGTACTGAAGCTTTCTTT
CASAPTGRTEAFF
>many|TRBD1|TRBV20-1|TRBJ2-7
TGCAGTGCTATCGGACAGGGGGCTTGGGAGCAGTACTTC
CSAIGQGAWEQYF
>few|TRBD2|TRBV6-1|TRBJ2-7
TGTGCCAGCACGACTAGCGGAAGCTACGAGCAGTACTTC
CASTTSGSYEQYF
>many|TRBD1|TRBV4-1|TRBJ2-1
TGCGCCAGCAGCCTAAGGACAGGGTACAATGAGCAGTTCTTC
CASSLRTGYNEQFF
>many|.|TRBV20-1|TRBJ2-1
TGCAGTGCTAGAGGTGGTAGGCTAGCTCTTGGGAATGAGCAGTTCTTC
CSARGGRLALGNEQFF
>many|.|TRBV5-1|TRBJ2-3
TGCGCCAGCAGCCTCGGACTCGGAGATACGCAGTATTTT
CASSLGLGDTQYF
>few|TRBD1|TRBV7-2|TRBJ1-1
TGTGCCAGCAGCTGGACAGGGGTCACTGAAGCTTTCTTT
CASSWTGVTEAFF
>many|.|TRBV10-2|TRBJ2-7
TGCGCCAGCAGTGACTCCTGGGAGGCCTACGAGCAGTACTTC
CASSDSWEAYEQYF
>few|.|TRBV11-3|TRBJ2-3
TGTGCCAGCAGTAAGGGGGGAAGCACAGATACGCAGTATTTT
CASSKGGSTDTQYF
>.|TRBD1|TRBV19|TRBJ2-1
TGTGCCAGTACGTCGGCAGGGGGCTGGGCTGAGCAGTTCTTC
CASTSAGGWAEQFF
>.|TRBD1|TRBV3-1|TRBJ2-3
TGTGCCAGCAGACTGACAGGGAGAGGAGATACGCAGTATTTT
CASRLTGRGDTQYF
>.|.|TRBV20-1|TRBJ2-7
TGCAGCGCGGGTTCGACGAGGATCTCCTCCTACGAGCAGTACTTC
CSAGSTRISSYEQYF
>many|.|TRBV4-1|TRBJ1-2
TGCGCCAGCAGCCAAGATCTCCGAGGTTTTCAGAGTGGCTACACCTTC
CASSQDLRGFQSGYTF
>few|.|TRBV11-2|TRBJ1-2
TGTGCCAGCACCGTAGTTGAGGGGCCTGGGGGCTACACCTTC
CASTVVEGPGGYTF
>few|.|TRBV15|TRBJ2-1
TGTGCCACCCAAGACAGGAGCAATGAGCAGTTCTTC
CATQDRSNEQFF
>few|TRBD1|TRBV9|TRBJ1-4
TGTGCCAGCAGCGCCCTTCAGGGGGGGAATGAAAAACTGTTTTTT
CASSALQGGNEKLFF
>few|TRBD2|TRBV5-6|TRBJ2-3
TGTGCCAGCAGCTTGGTTACGGGGGGGACGGGATCGACAGATACGCAGTATTTT
CASSLVTGGTGSTDTQYF
>.|TRBD1|TRBV5-1|TRBJ1-1
TGCGCCAGCAGCTGGGACAGGTCGGGATTCACTGAAGCTTTCTTT
CASSWDRSGFTEAFF
>few|.|TRBV27|TRBJ1-2
TGTGCCAGCAGTAGATCTATCCAGGGAGGAGGCTATGGCTACACCTTC
CASSRSIQGGGYGYTF
>few|.|TRBV14|TRBJ1-5
TGTGCCAGCAGCCAAGGGAGGACACTCCTTAGCAATCAGCCCCAGCATTTT
CASSQGRTLLSNQPQHF
>few|.|TRBV9|TRBJ2-5
TGTGCCAGCAGCGTAGTAGGCGGAGGGACCCAGTACTTC
CASSVVGGGTQYF
>many|TRBD2|TRBV5-1|TRBJ2-7
TGCGCCAGCAGTGGCGGGGGGGCCTACGAGCAGTACTTC
CASSGGGAYEQYF
>many|TRBD1|TRBV7-6|TRBJ2-7
TGTGCCAGCAGCTTAGGGACAGGGCGTCTCTCCTACGAGCAGTACTTC
CASSLGTGRLSYEQYF
>few|TRBD2|TRBV6-6|TRBJ2-3
TGTGCCAGCAGTGACACCCTCGGACTAGCGGATAGCACAGATACGCAGTATTTT
CASSDTLGLADSTDTQYF
>.|.|TRBV7-2|TRBJ1-1
TGTGCCAGCAGCTTATGGCCGAACACTGAAGCTTTCTTT
CASSLWPNTEAFF
>few|TRBD1|TRBV18|TRBJ1-1
TGTGCCAGCTCACCGAAGACAGGGATCGGCTTTCATGAAGCTTTCTTT
CASSPKTGIGFHEAFF
>many|.|TRBV12-3/TRBV12-4|TRBJ1-1
TGTGCCAGCAGCAGACATGGGGGCACTGAAGCTTTCTTT
CASSRHGGTEAFF
>few|TRBD1|TRBV20-1|TRBJ1-5
TGCAGTGCTAGTAAGACAGGGGGAGGTAATCAGCCCCAGCATTTT
CSASKTGGGNQPQHF
>few|.|TRBV5-1|TRBJ1-1
TGCGCCAGCAGCTTGGTTTGGGGGCTTGAAGCTTTCTTT
CASSLVWGLEAFF
>many|TRBD1|TRBV9|TRBJ2-5
TGTGCCAGCAGCGAGAGACAGGGCCAAGAGACCCAGTACTTC
CASSERQGQETQYF
>few|.|TRBV4-2|TRBJ2-7
TGTGCCAGCAGCCAAGAAGCAGCCCTATCCTACGAGCAGTACTTC
CASSQEAALSYEQYF
>few|.|TRBV11-2|TRBJ2-2
TGTGCCAGCAGCTTAGGGGGACGAACCGGGGAGCTGTTTTTT
CASSLGGRTGELFF
>many|.|TRBV11-3|TRBJ2-2
TGTGCCAGCAGCTTAGTTCGGACCGGGGAGCTGTTTTTT
CASSLVRTGELFF
>many|.|TRBV5-5|TRBJ2-5
TGTGCCAGCAGTCCTCGGCCGGGAGCGAGAGAGACCCAGTACTTC
CASSPRPGARETQYF
>many|TRBD2|TRBV6-6|TRBJ2-7
TGTGCCAGCAGTTACTCCAGTGGCGGGGGGATAGCCTACGAGCAGTACTTC
CASSYSSGGGIAYEQYF
>.|.|TRBV7-2|TRBJ2-1
TGTGCCAGCACAGTCACAGGGTACAATGAGCAGTTCTTC
CASTVTGYNEQFF
>few|.|TRBV5-1|TRBJ1-2
TGCGCCAGCAGCTTGGTCGGGAGGCCTGAGGGCTACACCTTC
CASSLVGRPEGYTF
>many|.|TRBV27|TRBJ1-4
TGTGCCAGCAGTCCCGGTTTCACAGGGAATGAAAAACTGTTTTTT
CASSPGFTGNEKLFF
>few|TRBD1|TRBV11-2|TRBJ2-1
TGTGCCAGCAGCTTAGCCGACAGGGTGGAAAATGAGCAGTTCTTC
CASSLADRVENEQFF
>.|TRBD2|TRBV6-6|TRBJ2-5
TGTGCCAGCAGTTACACCCGCCTGACTAGCATTCAAGAGACCCAGTACTTC
CASSYTRLTSIQETQYF
>many|TRBD2|TRBV12-3/TRBV12-4|TRBJ2-2
TGTGCCAGCAGTGAGCGGGGGGGCATCCCCGGGGAGCTGTTTTTT
CASSERGGIPGELFF
>.|.|TRBV5-1|TRBJ1-1
TGCGCCAGCAGCTTGGCCGCGACAGCGAACACTGAAGCTTTCTTT
CASSLAATANTEAFF
>few|TRBD2|TRBV30|TRBJ2-3
TGTGCCTGGAGTGGACTAGCGTCAGATACGCAGTATTTT
CAWSGLASDTQYF